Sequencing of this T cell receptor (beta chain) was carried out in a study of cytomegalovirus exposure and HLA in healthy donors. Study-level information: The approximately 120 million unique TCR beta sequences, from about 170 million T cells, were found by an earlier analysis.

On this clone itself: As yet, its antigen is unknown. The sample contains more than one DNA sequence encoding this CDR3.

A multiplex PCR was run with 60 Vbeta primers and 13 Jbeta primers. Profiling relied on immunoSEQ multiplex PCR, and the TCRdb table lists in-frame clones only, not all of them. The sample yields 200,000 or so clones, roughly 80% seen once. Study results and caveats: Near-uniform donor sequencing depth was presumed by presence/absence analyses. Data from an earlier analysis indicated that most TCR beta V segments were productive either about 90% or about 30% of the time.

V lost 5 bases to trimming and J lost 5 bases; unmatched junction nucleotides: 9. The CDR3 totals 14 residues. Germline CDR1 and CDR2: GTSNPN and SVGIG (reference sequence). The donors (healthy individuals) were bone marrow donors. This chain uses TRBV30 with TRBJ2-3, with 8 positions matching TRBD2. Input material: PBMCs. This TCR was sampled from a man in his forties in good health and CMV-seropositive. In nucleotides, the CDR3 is TGTGCCTGGGTTGGGACTAGTGGGGGAGATACGCAGTATTTT. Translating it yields CAWVGTSGGDTQYF.